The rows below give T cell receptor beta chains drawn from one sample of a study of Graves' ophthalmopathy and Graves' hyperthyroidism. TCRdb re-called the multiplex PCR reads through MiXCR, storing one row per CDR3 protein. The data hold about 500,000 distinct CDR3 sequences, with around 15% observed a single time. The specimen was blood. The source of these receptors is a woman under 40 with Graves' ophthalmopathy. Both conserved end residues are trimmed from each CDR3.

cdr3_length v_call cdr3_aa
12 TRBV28 ASSLEGPRYEQY
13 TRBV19 ASTTLTGPQYGYT
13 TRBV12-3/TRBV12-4 ASSSRGAWNTEAF
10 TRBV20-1 SARQGAAEAF
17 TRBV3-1 ASSQHLPGQSPTNYGYT
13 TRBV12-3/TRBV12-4 ASSPRTGRRVQAF
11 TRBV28 AILKGPQYEQY
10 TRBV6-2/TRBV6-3 ASTKVNTEAF
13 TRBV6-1 ASRAPTRIGQPQH
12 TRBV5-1 ASRYEWNNSPLH
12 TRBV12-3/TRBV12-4 ASSLKEPGNTIY
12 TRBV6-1 ASSQKGPAGELF
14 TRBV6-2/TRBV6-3 ASSSPTGEHTGELF
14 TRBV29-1 SVEVIGQKDNYGYT
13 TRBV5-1 ASSRGHQVNSPLH
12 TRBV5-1 ASSLQTAANGYT
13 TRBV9 ASIPVQSSGNTIY
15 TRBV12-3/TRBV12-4 ASSFWGTGGRQETQY
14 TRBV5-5 ASSLDHRPSGYGYT
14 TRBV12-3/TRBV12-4 ASSFRLGMHNQPQH
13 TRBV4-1 ASSQGDRGGYGYT
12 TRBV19 ASSILRGTGELF
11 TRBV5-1 ASRFDSNQPQH
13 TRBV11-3 ASSLEVGMNTEAF
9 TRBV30 AWSRRAEAF
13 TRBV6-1 ASSESKGSEETQY
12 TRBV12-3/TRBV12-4 ASSLEAGGQPQH
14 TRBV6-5 ASSYLGGRGLGEQY
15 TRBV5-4 ASSLRRDGLMNTEAF
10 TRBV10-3 AISDLGAEAF
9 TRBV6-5 ASSSQYGYT
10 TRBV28 ASSQARPEQY
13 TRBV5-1 ASSLGVQGTQPQH
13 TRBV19 ASSTLGPAKNIKY
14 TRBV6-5 ASSSGRKGVNTEAF